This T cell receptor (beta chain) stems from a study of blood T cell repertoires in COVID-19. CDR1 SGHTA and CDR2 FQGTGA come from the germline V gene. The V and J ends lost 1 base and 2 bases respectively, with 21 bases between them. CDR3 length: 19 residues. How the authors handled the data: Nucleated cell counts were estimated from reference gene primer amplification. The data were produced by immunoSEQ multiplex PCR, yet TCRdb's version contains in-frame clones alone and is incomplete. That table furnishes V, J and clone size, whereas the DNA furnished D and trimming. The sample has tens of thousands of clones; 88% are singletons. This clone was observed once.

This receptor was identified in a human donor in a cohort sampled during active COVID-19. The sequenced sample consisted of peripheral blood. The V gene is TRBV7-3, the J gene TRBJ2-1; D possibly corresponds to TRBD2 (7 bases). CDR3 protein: CASSLRNDGGPSTYNEQFF. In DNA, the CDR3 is TGTGCCAGCAGCTTAAGGAATGACGGGGGGCCATCAACCTACAATGAGCAGTTCTTC.